The rows below give T cell receptor beta chains drawn from one sample of a study of Ad26.COV2.S vaccination and SARS-CoV-2 variants. The data were produced by immunoSEQ multiplex PCR, yet TCRdb's version contains in-frame clones alone and is incomplete. The table lists around 250,000 clones, around 88% of them singletons. The sample consisted of peripheral blood, taken in a trial of Ad26.COV2.S vaccine versus placebo. The origin of the receptors is a person aged 18-65 years who received the Ad26.COV2.S COVID-19 vaccine or a placebo. Each CDR3 is given without its conserved first and last residue.

J,V,CDR3
TRBJ1-4,TRBV18,ASSPQGLPNEKLF
TRBJ1-1,TRBV3-1/TRBV3-2,ASSPLVGTEAF
TRBJ1-1,TRBV7-3,ASSPPGTTEAF
TRBJ2-7,TRBV7-6,ASRERSGGADEQY
TRBJ2-5,TRBV5-8,ASTFGPGETQY
TRBJ2-1,TRBV5-4,ASSLEGGEQF
TRBJ1-6,TRBV4-3,ASSRSAGDGSPLH
TRBJ2-1,TRBV7-3,ASSLGGSIGNEQF
TRBJ2-1,TRBV7-2,ASSPPGGGYNEQF
TRBJ1-1,TRBV4-2,ASSQANFRNTEAF
TRBJ2-3,TRBV3-1/TRBV3-2,ASSPRMGSNTQY
TRBJ2-3,TRBV7-2,ASSSISGRLTSTDTQY
TRBJ1-6,TRBV30,AWSHSKTGRSAPLH